In its sample, the clone carrying this TCR beta chain was seen a few times. Its antigen is as yet unknown. The CDR3 length is 14 residues. Trimming pared 2 bases from V and 1 base from J, leaving 8 bases between. Germline loops: CDR1 MNHNY, CDR2 SVGAGI (reference sequence). The sample comes from a study of cytomegalovirus exposure and HLA in healthy donors. The study ran its PCR with 60 Vbeta and 13 Jbeta primers. Assay: immunoSEQ multiplex PCR; the TCRdb copy retains only in-frame clones and omits some. This table holds 150,000 to 200,000 clones, about three quarters found once. Study-wide findings and caveats: Rarity characterized most TCR sequences, yet some public TCRs appeared in many donors.

This sequence was found in a woman in her 40s in good health and CMV-seropositive. Sequenced input: PBMCs. The V gene is TRBV6-6, the J gene TRBJ1-1, with D maybe TRBD1 (5 bases). CDR3 DNA sequence: TGTGCCAGCAGTTACAGGGGCCGGAACACTGAAGCTTTCTTT. Translated, it gives CASSYRGRNTEAFF.